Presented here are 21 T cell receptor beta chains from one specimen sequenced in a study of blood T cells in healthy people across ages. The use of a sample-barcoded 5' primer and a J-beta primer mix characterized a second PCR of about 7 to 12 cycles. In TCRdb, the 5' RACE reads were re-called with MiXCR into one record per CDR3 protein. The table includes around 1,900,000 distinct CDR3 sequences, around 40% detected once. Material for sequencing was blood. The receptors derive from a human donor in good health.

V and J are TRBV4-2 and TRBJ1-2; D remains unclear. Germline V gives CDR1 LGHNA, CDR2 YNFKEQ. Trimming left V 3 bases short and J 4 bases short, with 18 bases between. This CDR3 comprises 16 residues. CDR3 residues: CASSQTRTGKLYGYTF. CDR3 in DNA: TGTGCCAGCAGCCAGACACGGACTGGGAAACTCTATGGCTACACCTTC.

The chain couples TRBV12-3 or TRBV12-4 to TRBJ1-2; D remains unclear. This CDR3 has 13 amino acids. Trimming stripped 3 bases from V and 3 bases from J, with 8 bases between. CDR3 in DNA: TGTGCCAGCAGTTTTATCGTGGACTATGGCTACACCTTC. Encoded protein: CASSFIVDYGYTF.

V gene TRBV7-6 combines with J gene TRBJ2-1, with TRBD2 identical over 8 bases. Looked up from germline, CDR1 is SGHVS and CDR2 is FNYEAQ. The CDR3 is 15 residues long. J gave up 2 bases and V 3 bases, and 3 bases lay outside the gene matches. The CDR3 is CASSFTGGAYNEQFF. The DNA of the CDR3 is TGTGCCAGCAGCTTTACCGGGGGGGCCTACAATGAGCAGTTCTTC.

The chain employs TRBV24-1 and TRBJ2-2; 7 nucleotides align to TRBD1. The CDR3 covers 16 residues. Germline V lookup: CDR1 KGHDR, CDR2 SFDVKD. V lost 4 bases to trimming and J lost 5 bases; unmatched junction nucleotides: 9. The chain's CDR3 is CATSEARQGWTGELFF. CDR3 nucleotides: TGTGCCACCAGTGAAGCAAGACAGGGTTGGACCGGGGAGCTGTTTTTT.

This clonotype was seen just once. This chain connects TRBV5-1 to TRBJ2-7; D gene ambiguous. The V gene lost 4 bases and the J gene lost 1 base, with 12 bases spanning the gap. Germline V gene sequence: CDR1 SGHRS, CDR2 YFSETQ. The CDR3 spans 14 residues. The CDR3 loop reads CASSPISASYEQYF. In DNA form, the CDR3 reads TGCGCCAGCAGCCCAATTTCGGCGTCCTACGAGCAGTACTTC.

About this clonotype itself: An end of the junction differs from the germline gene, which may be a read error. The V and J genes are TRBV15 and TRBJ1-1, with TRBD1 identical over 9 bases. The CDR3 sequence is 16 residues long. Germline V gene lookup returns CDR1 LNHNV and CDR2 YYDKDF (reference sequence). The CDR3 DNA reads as TGTGCCATCAGCGGGACAGGGATGGAATGGTACACTGAAGCTTTCTTT. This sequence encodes CAISGTGMEWYTEAFF.

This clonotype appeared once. CDR3 sequence (DNA): TGTGCCAGCAGTGATTGGCGGATTAGCTCCTACAATGAGCAGTTCTTC. This translates into CASSDWRISSYNEQFF. This sequence joins TRBV2 and TRBJ2-1; D gene ambiguous. Deletions cut 3 bases from V and 0 bases from J, with 12 bases between. Germline assignment: CDR1 SNHLY and CDR2 FYNNEI. This CDR3 has 16 residues.

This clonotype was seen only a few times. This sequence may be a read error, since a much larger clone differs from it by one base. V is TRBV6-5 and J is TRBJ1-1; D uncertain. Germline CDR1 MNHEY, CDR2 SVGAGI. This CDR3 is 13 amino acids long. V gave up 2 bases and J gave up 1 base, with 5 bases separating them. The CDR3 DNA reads TGTGCCAGCAGTTACGGGTGGAACACTGAAGCTTTCTTT. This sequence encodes CASSYGWNTEAFF.

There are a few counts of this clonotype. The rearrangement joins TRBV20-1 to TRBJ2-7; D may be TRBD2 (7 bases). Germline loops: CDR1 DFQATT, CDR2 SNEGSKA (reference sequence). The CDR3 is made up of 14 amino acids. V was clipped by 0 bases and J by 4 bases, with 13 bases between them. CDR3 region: CSARDTGRGYEQYF. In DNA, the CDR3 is TGCAGTGCTAGAGATACAGGGAGGGGGTACGAGCAGTACTTC.

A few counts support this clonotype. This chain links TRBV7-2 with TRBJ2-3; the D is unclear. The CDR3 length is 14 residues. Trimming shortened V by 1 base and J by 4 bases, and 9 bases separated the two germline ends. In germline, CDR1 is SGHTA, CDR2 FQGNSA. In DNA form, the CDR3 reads TGTGCCAGCAGCTTAGGGTTTGCCCCAGATACGCAGTATTTT. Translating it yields CASSLGFAPDTQYF.

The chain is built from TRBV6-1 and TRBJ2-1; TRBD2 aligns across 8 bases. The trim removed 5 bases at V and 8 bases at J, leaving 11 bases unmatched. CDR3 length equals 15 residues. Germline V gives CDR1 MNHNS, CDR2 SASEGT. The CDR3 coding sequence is TGTGCCAGCAGTAGTACCGGGCTCGGGAGGGATGAGCAGTTCTTC. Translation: CASSSTGLGRDEQFF.

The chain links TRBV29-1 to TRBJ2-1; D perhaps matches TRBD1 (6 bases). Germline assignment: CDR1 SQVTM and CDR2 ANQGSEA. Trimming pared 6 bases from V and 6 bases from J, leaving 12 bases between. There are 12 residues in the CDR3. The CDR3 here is CSVGTGFNEQFF. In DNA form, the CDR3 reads TGCAGCGTGGGTACAGGGTTCAATGAGCAGTTCTTC.

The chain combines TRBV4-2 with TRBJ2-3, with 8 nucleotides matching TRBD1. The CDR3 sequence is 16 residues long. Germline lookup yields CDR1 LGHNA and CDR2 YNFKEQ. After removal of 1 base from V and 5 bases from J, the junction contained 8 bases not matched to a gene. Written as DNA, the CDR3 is TGTGCCAGCAGCCAAGTAACAGGGGGGACCGGAGATACGCAGTATTTT. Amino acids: CASSQVTGGTGDTQYF.

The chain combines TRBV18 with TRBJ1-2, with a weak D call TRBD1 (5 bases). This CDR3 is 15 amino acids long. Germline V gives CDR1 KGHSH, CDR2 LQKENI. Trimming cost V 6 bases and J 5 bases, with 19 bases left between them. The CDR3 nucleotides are TGTGCCAGCTCTCCAACCCCACAGGCCCCTTATGGCTACACCTTC. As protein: CASSPTPQAPYGYTF. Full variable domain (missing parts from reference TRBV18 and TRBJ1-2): NAGVMQNPRHLVRRRGQEARLRCSPMKGHSHVYWYRQLPEEGLKFMVYLQKENIIDESGMPKERFSAEFPKEGPSILRIQQVVRGDSAAYFCASSPTPQAPYGYTFGSGTRLTVV.

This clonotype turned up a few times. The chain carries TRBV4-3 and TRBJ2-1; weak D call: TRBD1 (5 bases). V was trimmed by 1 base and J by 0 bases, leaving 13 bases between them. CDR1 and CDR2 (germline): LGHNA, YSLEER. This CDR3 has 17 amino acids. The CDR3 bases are TGCGCCAGCAGCCAAGGGAAGGGGATGGGCTCCTACAATGAGCAGTTCTTC. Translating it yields CASSQGKGMGSYNEQFF.

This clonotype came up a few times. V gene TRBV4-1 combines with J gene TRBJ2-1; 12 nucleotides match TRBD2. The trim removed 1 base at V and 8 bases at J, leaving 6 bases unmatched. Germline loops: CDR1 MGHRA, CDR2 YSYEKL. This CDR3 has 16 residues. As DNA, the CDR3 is TGCGCCAGCAGCCAAGTGTATACTAGCGGGGGGTATGAGCAGTTCTTC. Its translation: CASSQVYTSGGYEQFF.

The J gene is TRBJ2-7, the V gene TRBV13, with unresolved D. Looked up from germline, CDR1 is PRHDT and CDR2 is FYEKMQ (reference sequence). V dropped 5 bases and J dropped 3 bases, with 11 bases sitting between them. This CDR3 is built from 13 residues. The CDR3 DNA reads TGTGCCAGCAGCCACAGAGAGGACTACGAGCAGTACTTC. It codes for CASSHREDYEQYF.

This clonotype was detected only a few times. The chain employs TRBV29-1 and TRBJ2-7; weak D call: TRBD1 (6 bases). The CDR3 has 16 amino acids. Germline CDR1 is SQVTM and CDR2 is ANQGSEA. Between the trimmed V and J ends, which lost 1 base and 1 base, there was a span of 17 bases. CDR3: CSVEGGVQGKSYEQYF. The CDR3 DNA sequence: TGCAGCGTTGAAGGTGGGGTACAGGGAAAATCCTACGAGCAGTACTTC.

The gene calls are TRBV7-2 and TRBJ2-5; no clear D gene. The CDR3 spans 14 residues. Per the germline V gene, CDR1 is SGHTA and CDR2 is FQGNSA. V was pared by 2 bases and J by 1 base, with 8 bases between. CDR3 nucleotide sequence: TGTGCCAGCAGCTTAAGGAGCGCCCAAGAGACCCAGTACTTC. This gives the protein CASSLRSAQETQYF.

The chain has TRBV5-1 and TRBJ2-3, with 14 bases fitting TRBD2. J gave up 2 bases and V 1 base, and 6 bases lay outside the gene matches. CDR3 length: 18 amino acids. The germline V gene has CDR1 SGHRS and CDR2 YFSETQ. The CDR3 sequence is CASSLRGTSGGDTDTQYF. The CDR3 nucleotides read TGCGCCAGCAGCTTGAGGGGGACTAGCGGGGGCGACACAGATACGCAGTATTTT.

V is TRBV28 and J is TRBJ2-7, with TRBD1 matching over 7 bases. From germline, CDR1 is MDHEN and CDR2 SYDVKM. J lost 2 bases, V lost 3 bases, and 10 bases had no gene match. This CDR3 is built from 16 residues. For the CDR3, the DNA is TGTGCCAGCAGTTTGGGTCCGAAAGGGGGCCCCTACGAGCAGTACTTC. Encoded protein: CASSLGPKGGPYEQYF.